This T cell receptor (beta chain) was observed in a study of tumor-infiltrating lymphocytes in primary liver carcinoma. Both blood RNA, taken from unsorted whole blood, and germline DNA were extracted. CDR1 is MGHRA and CDR2 is YSYEKL in the germline V gene. The CDR3 covers 16 residues. A note on this clonotype: Germline and junction disagree at one end, which may indicate a read error.

A constant-region primer served to make TCR beta cDNA from about 500 ng total RNA. Investigators got TCR beta libraries out of three nested multiplex PCR rounds, done with slightly modified ARM-PCR. TRBV1-TRBV30 forward primers paired with a C-beta reverse primer drove the first two PCR rounds, 10 cycles each. In TCRdb, the multiplex PCR reads were re-called with MiXCR into one record per CDR3 protein. Counted here are a few hundred thousand distinct CDR3 sequences, 45% to 70% occurring once; the ten biggest clones make up 15% to 20%. The TCR sequence derives from a woman younger than 45 with primary liver carcinoma and hepatitis B virus infection. The chain recombines TRBV4-1 with TRBJ1-2, with D possibly matching TRBD1 (6 bases). Sequencing was carried out using peripheral blood. The CDR3 spells CTSSQELGQISYGYTF. The DNA of the CDR3 is TGCACCAGCAGCCAAGAGCTGGGACAAATCTCCTATGGCTACACCTTC.